This T cell receptor beta chain was found in a study of T cells expressing NK-cell markers. The CDR3 covers 15 residues. CDR1 MNHEY and CDR2 SMNVEV come from the germline V gene (reference sequence). What made the TCR beta cDNA was 5'RACE template switching with UMIs. With the 5' RACE reads reprocessed, TCRdb shows one record per CDR3 protein and no DNA. Its listing shows tens of thousands of distinct CDR3 sequences. The chain employs TRBV27 and TRBJ1-5; TCRdb's assignment of TRBD1 cannot be checked, as there is no DNA. This sequence originates from a woman aged 18 to 75 in good health. Sequences were obtained from blood T cells: a sorted CD56 or NKG2C T cell subset, CD4+ or CD8+ T cells, or bulk PBMC T cells (not recorded which). CDR3 sequence reads: CASRLGTGGNQPQHF.